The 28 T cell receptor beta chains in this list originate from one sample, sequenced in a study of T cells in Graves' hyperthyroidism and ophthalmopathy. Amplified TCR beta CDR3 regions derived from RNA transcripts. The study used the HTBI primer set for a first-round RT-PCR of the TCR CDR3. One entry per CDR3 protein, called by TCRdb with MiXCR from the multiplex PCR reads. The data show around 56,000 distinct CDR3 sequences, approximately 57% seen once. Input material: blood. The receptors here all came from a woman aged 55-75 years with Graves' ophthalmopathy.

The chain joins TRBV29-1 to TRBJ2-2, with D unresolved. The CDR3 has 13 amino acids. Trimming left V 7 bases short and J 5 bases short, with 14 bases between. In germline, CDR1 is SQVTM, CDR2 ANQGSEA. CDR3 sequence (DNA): TGCAGCGGGTCCCAGAGTCGAACCGGGGAGCTGTTTTTT. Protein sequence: CSGSQSRTGELFF.

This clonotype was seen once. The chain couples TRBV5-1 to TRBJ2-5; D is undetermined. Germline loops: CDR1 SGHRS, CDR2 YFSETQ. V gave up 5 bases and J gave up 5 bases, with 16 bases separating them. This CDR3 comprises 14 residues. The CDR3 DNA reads TGCGCCAGCAGACCCCCCGACGCATGGGAGACCCAGTACTTC. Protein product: CASRPPDAWETQYF.

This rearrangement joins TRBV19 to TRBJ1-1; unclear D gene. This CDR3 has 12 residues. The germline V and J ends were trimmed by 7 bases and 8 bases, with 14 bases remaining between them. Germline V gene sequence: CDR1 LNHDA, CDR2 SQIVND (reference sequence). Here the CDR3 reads CASTKGRVEAFF. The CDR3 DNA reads TGTGCCAGTACCAAAGGGAGGGTCGAAGCTTTCTTT.

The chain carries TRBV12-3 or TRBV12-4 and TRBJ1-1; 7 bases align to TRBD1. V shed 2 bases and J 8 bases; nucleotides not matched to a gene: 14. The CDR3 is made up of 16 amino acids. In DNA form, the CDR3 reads TGTGCCAGCAGTTTAAAGACCGGACAGGATCTACGGGAAGCTTTCTTT. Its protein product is CASSLKTGQDLREAFF.

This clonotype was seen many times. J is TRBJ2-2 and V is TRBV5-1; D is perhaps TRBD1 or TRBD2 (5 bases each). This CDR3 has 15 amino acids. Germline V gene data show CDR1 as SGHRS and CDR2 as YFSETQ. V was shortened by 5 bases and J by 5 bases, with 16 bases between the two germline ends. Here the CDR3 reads CASRTGTVGTGELFF. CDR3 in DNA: TGCGCCAGCAGGACCGGGACCGTAGGGACCGGGGAGCTGTTTTTT. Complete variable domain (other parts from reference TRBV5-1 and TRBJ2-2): KAGVTQTPRYLIKTRGQQVTLSCSPISGHRSVSWYQQTPGQGLQFLFEYFSETQRNKGNFPGRFSGRQFSNSRSEMNVSTLELGDSALYLCASRTGTVGTGELFFGEGSRLTVL.

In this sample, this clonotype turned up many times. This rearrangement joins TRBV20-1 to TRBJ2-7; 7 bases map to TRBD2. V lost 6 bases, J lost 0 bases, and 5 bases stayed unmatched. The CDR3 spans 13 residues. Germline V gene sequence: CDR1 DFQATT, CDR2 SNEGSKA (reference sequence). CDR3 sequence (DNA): TGCAGTGCGCCTAGCGGTAGCTCCTACGAGCAGTACTTC. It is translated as CSAPSGSSYEQYF.

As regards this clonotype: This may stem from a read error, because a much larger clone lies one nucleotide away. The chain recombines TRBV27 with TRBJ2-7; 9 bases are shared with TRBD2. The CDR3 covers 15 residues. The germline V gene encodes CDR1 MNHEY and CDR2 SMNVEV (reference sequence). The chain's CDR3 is CASSYSGRGSYEQCF. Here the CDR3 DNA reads TGTGCCAGCAGTTATAGCGGGAGAGGCTCCTACGAGCAGTGCTTC.

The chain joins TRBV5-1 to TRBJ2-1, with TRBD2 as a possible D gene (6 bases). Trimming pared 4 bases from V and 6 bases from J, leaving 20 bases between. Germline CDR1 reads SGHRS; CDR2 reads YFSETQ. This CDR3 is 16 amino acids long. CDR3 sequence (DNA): TGCGCCAGCAGCAAACTAGGCGGGACTGGGATCAATGAGCAGTTCTTC. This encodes CASSKLGGTGINEQFF. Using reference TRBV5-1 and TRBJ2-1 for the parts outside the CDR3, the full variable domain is KAGVTQTPRYLIKTRGQQVTLSCSPISGHRSVSWYQQTPGQGLQFLFEYFSETQRNKGNFPGRFSGRQFSNSRSEMNVSTLELGDSALYLCASSKLGGTGINEQFFGPGTRLTVL.

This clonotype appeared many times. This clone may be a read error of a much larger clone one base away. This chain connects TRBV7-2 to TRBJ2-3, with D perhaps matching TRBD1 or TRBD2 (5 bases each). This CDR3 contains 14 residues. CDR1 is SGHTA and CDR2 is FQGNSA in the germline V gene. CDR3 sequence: CVSSDLAERGTQYF. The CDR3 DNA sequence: TGTGTCAGCAGCGACCTAGCCGAGAGGGGTACGCAGTATTTT.

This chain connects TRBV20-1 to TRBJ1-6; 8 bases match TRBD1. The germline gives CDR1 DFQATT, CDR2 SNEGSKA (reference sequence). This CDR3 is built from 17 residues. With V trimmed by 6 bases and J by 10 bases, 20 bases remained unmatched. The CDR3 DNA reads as TGCAGTGCCAGCAGCCCTGAAACAGGGGGAGTTGGGTCACCCCTCCACTTT. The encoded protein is CSASSPETGGVGSPLHF.

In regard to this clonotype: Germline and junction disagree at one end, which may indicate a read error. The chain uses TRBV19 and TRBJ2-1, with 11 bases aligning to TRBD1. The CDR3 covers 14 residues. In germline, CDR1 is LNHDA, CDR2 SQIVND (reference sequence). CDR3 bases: TGTGCCACTAATGGACAGGGGGCTTACAATGAGCGGTCCTTC. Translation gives CATNGQGAYNERSF.

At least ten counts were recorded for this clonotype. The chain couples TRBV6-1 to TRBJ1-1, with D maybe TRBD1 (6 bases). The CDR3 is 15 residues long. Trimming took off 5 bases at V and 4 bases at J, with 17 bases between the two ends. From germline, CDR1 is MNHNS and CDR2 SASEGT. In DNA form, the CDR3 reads TGTGCCAGCAGTTTCGGTGCAGGGGAGGGCACTGAAGCTTTCTTT. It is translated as CASSFGAGEGTEAFF.

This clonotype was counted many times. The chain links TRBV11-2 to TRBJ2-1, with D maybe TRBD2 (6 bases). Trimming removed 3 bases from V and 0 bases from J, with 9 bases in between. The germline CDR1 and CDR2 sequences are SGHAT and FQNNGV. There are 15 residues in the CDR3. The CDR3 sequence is CASSFSGLSYNEQFF. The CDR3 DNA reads TGTGCCAGCAGCTTCAGCGGGCTCTCCTACAATGAGCAGTTCTTC.

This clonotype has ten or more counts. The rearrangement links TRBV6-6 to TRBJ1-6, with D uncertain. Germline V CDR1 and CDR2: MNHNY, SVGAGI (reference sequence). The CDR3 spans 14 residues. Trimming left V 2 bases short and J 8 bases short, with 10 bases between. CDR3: CASSYSIGDSPLHF. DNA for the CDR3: TGTGCCAGCAGTTACAGTATCGGGGATTCACCCCTCCACTTT.

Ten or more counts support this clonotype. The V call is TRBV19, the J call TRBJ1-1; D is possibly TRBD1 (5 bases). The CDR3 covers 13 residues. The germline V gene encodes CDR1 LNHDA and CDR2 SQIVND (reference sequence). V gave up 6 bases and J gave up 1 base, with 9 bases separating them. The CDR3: CASRRQRNTEAFF. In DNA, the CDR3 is TGTGCCAGTAGAAGACAGAGGAACACTGAAGCTTTCTTT.

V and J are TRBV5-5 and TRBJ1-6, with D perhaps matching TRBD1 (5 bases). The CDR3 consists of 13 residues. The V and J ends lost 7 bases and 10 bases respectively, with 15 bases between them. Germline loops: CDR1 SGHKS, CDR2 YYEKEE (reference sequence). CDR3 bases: TGTGCCAGCGCGAGGGGCCAAAGGTCACCCCTCCACTTT. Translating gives CASARGQRSPLHF.

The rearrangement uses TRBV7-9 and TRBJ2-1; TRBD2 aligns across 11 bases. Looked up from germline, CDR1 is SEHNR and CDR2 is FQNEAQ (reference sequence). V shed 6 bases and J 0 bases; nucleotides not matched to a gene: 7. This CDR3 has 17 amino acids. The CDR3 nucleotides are TGTGCCAGCAGTTCAAGGACTAGCGGGTACTCCTACAATGAGCAGTTCTTC. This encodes CASSSRTSGYSYNEQFF. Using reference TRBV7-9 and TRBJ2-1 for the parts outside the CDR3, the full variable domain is DTGVSQNPRHKITKRGQNVTFRCDPISEHNRLYWYRQTLGQGPEFLTYFQNEAQLEKSRLLSDRFSAERPKGSFSTLEIQRTEQGDSAMYLCASSSRTSGYSYNEQFFGPGTRLTVL.

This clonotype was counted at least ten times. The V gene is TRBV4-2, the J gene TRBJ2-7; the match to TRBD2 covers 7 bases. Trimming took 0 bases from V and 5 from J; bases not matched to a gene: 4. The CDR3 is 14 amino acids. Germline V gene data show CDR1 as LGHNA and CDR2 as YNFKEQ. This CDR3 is CASSQDRLAHEQYF. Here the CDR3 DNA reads TGTGCCAGCAGCCAAGATCGACTAGCCCACGAGCAGTACTTC.

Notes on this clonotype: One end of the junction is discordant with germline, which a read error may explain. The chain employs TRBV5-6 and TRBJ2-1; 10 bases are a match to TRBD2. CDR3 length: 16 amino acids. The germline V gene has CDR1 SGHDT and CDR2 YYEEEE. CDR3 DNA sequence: TGCGCCAGCAGCTTGGAGGGACTAGCGAGCTACAGTGAGCAGTTCTTC. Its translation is CASSLEGLASYSEQFF. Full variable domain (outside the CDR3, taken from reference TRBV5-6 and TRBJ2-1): DAGVTQSPTHLIKTRGQQVTLRCSPKSGHDTVSWYQQALGQGPQFIFQYYEEEERQRGNFPDRFSGHQFPNYSSELNVNALLLGDSALYLCASSLEGLASYSEQFFGPGTRLTVL.

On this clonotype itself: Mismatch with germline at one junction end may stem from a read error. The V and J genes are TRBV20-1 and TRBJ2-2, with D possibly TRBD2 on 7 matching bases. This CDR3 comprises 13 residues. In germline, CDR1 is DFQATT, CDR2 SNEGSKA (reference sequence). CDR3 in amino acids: CSARGGSTGELSF. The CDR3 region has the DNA TGCAGTGCCAGGGGCGGGAGCACCGGGGAGCTGTCTTTT.

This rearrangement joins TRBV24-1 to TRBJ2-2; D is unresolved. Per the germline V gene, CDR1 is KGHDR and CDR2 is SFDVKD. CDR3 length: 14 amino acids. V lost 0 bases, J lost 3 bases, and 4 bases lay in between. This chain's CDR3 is CATSDLSDTGELFF. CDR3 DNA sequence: TGTGCCACCAGTGATTTGTCGGACACCGGGGAGCTGTTTTTT.

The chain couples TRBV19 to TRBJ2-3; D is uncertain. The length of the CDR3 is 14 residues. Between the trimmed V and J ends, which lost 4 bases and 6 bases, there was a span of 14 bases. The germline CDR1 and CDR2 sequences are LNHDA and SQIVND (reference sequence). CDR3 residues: CASSSRGRRDTQYF. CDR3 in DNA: TGTGCCAGTAGTAGCAGAGGTCGGCGGGATACGCAGTATTTT.

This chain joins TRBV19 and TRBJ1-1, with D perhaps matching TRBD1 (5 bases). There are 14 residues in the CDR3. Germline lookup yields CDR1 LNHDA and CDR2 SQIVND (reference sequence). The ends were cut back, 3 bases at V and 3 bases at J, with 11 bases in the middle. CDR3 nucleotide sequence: TGTGCCAGTAGTATCCGGGGCGGAGACACTGAAGCTTTCTTT. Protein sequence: CASSIRGGDTEAFF.

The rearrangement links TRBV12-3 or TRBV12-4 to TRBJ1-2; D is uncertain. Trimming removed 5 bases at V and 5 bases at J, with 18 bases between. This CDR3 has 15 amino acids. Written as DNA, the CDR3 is TGTGCCAGCAGTCACCGGAGGGCAGTCTTTTATGGCTACACCTTC. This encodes CASSHRRAVFYGYTF.

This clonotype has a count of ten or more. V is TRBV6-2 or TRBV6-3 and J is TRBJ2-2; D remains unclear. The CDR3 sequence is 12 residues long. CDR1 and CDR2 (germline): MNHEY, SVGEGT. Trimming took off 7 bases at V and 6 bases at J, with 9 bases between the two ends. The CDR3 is CASTVHPGELFF. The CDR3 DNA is TGTGCCAGCACCGTACATCCCGGGGAGCTGTTTTTT.

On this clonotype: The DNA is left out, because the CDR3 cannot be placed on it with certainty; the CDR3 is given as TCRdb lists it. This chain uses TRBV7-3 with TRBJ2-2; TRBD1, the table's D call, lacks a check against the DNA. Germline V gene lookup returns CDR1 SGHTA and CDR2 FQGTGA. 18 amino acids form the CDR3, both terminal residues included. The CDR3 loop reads CASSLGTTGEQYFGELFF.

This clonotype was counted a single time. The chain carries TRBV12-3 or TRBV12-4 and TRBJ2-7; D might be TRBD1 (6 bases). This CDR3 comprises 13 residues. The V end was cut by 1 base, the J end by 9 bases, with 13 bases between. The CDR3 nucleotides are TGTGCCAGCAGTTTAGACAGGGCTTTGGCGCAGTACTTC. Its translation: CASSLDRALAQYF.

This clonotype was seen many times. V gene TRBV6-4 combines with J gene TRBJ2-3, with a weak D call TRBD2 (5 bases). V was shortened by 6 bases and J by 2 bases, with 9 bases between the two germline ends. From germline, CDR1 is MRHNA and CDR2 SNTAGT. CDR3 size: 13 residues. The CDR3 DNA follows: TGTGCCAGCAGCGACGGGATCACAGATACGCAGTATTTT. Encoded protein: CASSDGITDTQYF.